This T cell receptor (beta chain) was sequenced in a study of T cells in Graves' hyperthyroidism and ophthalmopathy. Across the study: Staff took peripheral blood when the initial diagnosis was made, before any treatment began. Study-level results: Most expanded thyroid clonotypes above 0.001 also appeared in blood. Separating ophthalmopathy from stable hyperthyroidism was achieved by a 13 V-J model.

In this sample, this clonotype turned up many times. The antigen remains unidentified. Uncontrolled infection, other autoimmune disease, pregnancy or lactation barred patients from enrollment. Germline CDR1 is DFQATT and CDR2 is SNEGSKA (reference sequence). V was pared by 3 bases and J by 1 base, with 15 bases between. This CDR3 comprises 15 residues. RNA transcripts served as the template for amplifying TCR beta CDR3 regions. With the HTBI primer set, the TCR CDR3 went through a first round of RT-PCR. TCRdb reprocessed the multiplex PCR reads via MiXCR and lists one record per CDR3 protein. The sample records approximately 610,000 distinct CDR3 sequences, roughly 14% being singletons.

The material sequenced was blood. The V gene is TRBV20-1, the J gene TRBJ1-1; a possible D gene is TRBD1 (6 bases). This TCR derives from a woman aged 40 to 55 with Graves' ophthalmopathy. The CDR3 region is CSASLGLGANTEAFF. In DNA, the CDR3 is TGCAGTGCTAGTTTGGGGTTGGGGGCGAACACTGAAGCTTTCTTT.